These T cell receptor beta chains were read from a single sample in a study of blood T cell repertoires in COVID-19. Assay used: immunoSEQ multiplex PCR; TCRdb lists only in-frame clones, some missing. Among about 120,000 clones, around 86% were seen once, and the ten largest hold 25% to 30%. Sequencing input: peripheral blood. Receptors originate from a woman between 65 and 79 years old with acute or convalescent COVID-19. Each CDR3 is given with its conserved first and last residue. The order of the fields is CDR3 DNA, CDR3 protein, clone size, D gene, V gene, J gene. D genes are given only for firm matches. The size field is filled for only some rows; it gives once, few, many or a size class.

TGTGCGGGGCGCTTTCCCCTCCACTTT	CAGRFPLHF	.	.	TRBV28	TRBJ1-6
TGCGCCAGCAGCTTTGCGGGGGGGAGCACAGATACGCAGTATTTT	CASSFAGGSTDTQYF	.	TRBD2	TRBV5-1	TRBJ2-3
TGTGCCATCAGGGGACAGGGTTCGGGGAGTCAGCCCCAGCATTTT	CAIRGQGSGSQPQHF	few	TRBD1	TRBV10-3	TRBJ1-5
TGTGCCAGCACCCCAGGGGTACAAACTGAGCAGTTCTTC	CASTPGVQTEQFF	.	.	TRBV28	TRBJ2-1
TGTGCCAGTACGGAGGGCGCGGATCCTGGAAACACCATATATTTT	CASTEGADPGNTIYF	.	.	TRBV19	TRBJ1-3
TGTGCCAGCAGTGAAACAGGGGGTCAGTACGAGCAGTACTTC	CASSETGGQYEQYF	.	TRBD1	TRBV28	TRBJ2-7
TGTGCCTGGAGCCTTGAGTCCGGAAACACCATATATTTT	CAWSLESGNTIYF	.	.	TRBV30	TRBJ1-3
TGCGCCAGCAGCATCGGGTCTAACTATGGCTACACCTTC	CASSIGSNYGYTF	.	.	TRBV5-1	TRBJ1-2
TGTGCCTGGACCCCATGGGGGGGACTCCTTAATGAAAAACTGTTTTTT	CAWTPWGGLLNEKLFF	.	.	TRBV30	TRBJ1-4
TGTGCCAGCTCACCACCGCTAGCGGGCACAGATACGCAGTATTTT	CASSPPLAGTDTQYF	.	TRBD2	TRBV18	TRBJ2-3
TGTGCCACCAGTGACCCGACAGATAGCAATCAGCCCCAGCATTTT	CATSDPTDSNQPQHF	.	.	TRBV24-1	TRBJ1-5
TGCGCCAGCGGGACAGGGGACACACACTACAATGAGCAGTTCTTC	CASGTGDTHYNEQFF	.	TRBD1	TRBV5-1	TRBJ2-1
TGTGCCTGGAGTGGCTTGTATAGCGGACCCTCCTACAATGAGCAGTTCTTC	CAWSGLYSGPSYNEQFF	.	.	TRBV30	TRBJ2-1
TGTGCCAGCAGCGGAGAACAAGGTTTTCCCAGGGTATTCTATGGCTACACCTTC	CASSGEQGFPRVFYGYTF	.	.	TRBV21-1	TRBJ1-2
TGTGCCAGCTCACCCCTAGGGGATAACACTGAAGCTTTCTTT	CASSPLGDNTEAFF	.	.	TRBV18	TRBJ1-1
TGTGCCAGCAGCTTAGCCGGGACAGGGGGAGTAGATCAGCCCCAGCATTTT	CASSLAGTGGVDQPQHF	few	TRBD1	TRBV7-9	TRBJ1-5
TGTGCCAGCAGCCAAACGGGGGGCGAGACCCAGTACTTC	CASSQTGGETQYF	.	.	TRBV3-1/TRBV3-2	TRBJ2-5
TGTGCCAGCAGCTTATACGGGGTCTACAATGAGCAGTTCTTC	CASSLYGVYNEQFF	.	.	TRBV11-2	TRBJ2-1
TGTGCCATCAGGCGTGGACAGGACCAAGAGACCCAGTACTTC	CAIRRGQDQETQYF	.	TRBD1	TRBV10-3	TRBJ2-5
TGTGCCAGCAGCTTAGGCCCGCCGGGAGGCGACTATGGCTACACCTTC	CASSLGPPGGDYGYTF	.	.	TRBV7-2	TRBJ1-2
TGTGCCATCAGTGACACCGGGGGGGCGCCTTACACCGGGGAGCTGTTTTTT	CAISDTGGAPYTGELFF	.	TRBD2	TRBV10-3	TRBJ2-2
TGTGCCAGCAGCACCTCATCGGGACAATATAATGGCTACACCTTC	CASSTSSGQYNGYTF	.	.	TRBV2	TRBJ1-2
TGCGCCAGCAGCTTGGGGACAGGCCTGTCCACAGATACGCAGTATTTT	CASSLGTGLSTDTQYF	.	TRBD1	TRBV5-1	TRBJ2-3